These T cell receptor beta chains were read from a single sample in a study of early T cells in non-severe SARS-CoV-2 infection. Via MiXCR, TCRdb re-called the 5' RACE reads, giving one row per CDR3 protein. The sample includes over 30,000 distinct CDR3 sequences, about 4.3% seen only once; the top ten take approximately 8.5%. Sequencing was done on a sample of whole blood. These receptors were taken from an adult who was a healthcare worker with PCR-confirmed SARS-CoV-2 infection or an uninfected control (not recorded which). Each CDR3 is given with its conserved first and last residue. The D gene is left open where the match is weak. Where a row states a size, it is once, few, many or the class of an expanded clone; other rows omit it.

clone_size: many; v_call: TRBV2; d_call: .; j_call: TRBJ1-5; cdr3_aa: CASKGRSNQPQHF; cdr3_nt: TGTGCCAGCAAAGGACGGAGCAATCAGCCCCAGCATTTT
clone_size: many; v_call: TRBV7-2; d_call: .; j_call: TRBJ2-7; cdr3_aa: CASSLTTGLFYEQYF; cdr3_nt: TGTGCCAGCAGCTTGACTACAGGGCTTTTCTACGAGCAGTACTTC
clone_size: .; v_call: TRBV27; d_call: .; j_call: TRBJ1-1; cdr3_aa: CASRFLGKNTEAFF; cdr3_nt: TGTGCCAGCAGATTTCTAGGGAAGAATACTGAAGCTTTCTTT
clone_size: many; v_call: TRBV4-1; d_call: .; j_call: TRBJ1-2; cdr3_aa: CASSQGNDGDGYTF; cdr3_nt: TGCGCCAGCAGCCAAGGGAATGACGGCGATGGCTACACCTTC
clone_size: many; v_call: TRBV7-9; d_call: .; j_call: TRBJ2-5; cdr3_aa: CASSYGASETQYF; cdr3_nt: TGTGCCAGCAGCTACGGGGCGTCGGAGACCCAGTACTTC
clone_size: many; v_call: TRBV28; d_call: TRBD1; j_call: TRBJ2-5; cdr3_aa: CASSPAGTGSKTQYF; cdr3_nt: TGTGCCAGCAGCCCCGCCGGGACAGGCTCAAAGACCCAGTACTTC
clone_size: many; v_call: TRBV20-1; d_call: .; j_call: TRBJ1-3; cdr3_aa: CSAHSSGNTIYF; cdr3_nt: TGCAGTGCCCATAGCTCTGGAAACACCATATATTTT
clone_size: .; v_call: TRBV5-5; d_call: .; j_call: TRBJ2-1; cdr3_aa: CASSFDSRGEQFF; cdr3_nt: TGTGCCAGCAGCTTCGACAGCCGGGGTGAGCAGTTCTTC
clone_size: many; v_call: TRBV28; d_call: .; j_call: TRBJ1-5; cdr3_aa: CAIRRGGKPQHF; cdr3_nt: TGTGCCATCAGACGGGGAGGCAAGCCCCAGCATTTT
clone_size: .; v_call: TRBV27; d_call: .; j_call: TRBJ2-2; cdr3_aa: CASKTGETGELFF; cdr3_nt: TGTGCCAGCAAAACGGGGGAAACCGGGGAGCTGTTTTTT
clone_size: many; v_call: TRBV28; d_call: .; j_call: TRBJ2-4; cdr3_aa: CASTLYLALNIQYF; cdr3_nt: TGTGCCAGCACTCTTTACCTAGCGTTGAACATTCAGTACTTC
clone_size: .; v_call: TRBV6-2/TRBV6-3; d_call: .; j_call: TRBJ2-7; cdr3_aa: CASSYPIAGSYEQYF; cdr3_nt: TGTGCCAGCAGTTACCCGATCGCGGGGAGCTACGAGCAGTACTTC
clone_size: many; v_call: TRBV6-2/TRBV6-3; d_call: TRBD1; j_call: TRBJ1-4; cdr3_aa: CASSYDRAANEKLFF; cdr3_nt: TGTGCCAGCAGCTACGACAGGGCCGCTAATGAAAAACTGTTTTTT
clone_size: few; v_call: TRBV27; d_call: TRBD1; j_call: TRBJ2-7; cdr3_aa: CASARDRVFEQYF; cdr3_nt: TGTGCCAGCGCCCGGGACAGGGTCTTCGAGCAGTACTTC
clone_size: many; v_call: TRBV12-3/TRBV12-4; d_call: .; j_call: TRBJ1-4; cdr3_aa: CASSLGTGYNEKLFF; cdr3_nt: TGTGCCAGCAGTTTAGGTACAGGGTATAATGAAAAACTGTTTTTT
clone_size: many; v_call: TRBV12-2; d_call: .; j_call: TRBJ2-5; cdr3_aa: CASRLARGTSGGVLSRKETQYF; cdr3_nt: TGTGCAAGTCGCTTAGCGCGTGGAACTAGCGGGGGGGTCTTGTCGCGTAAAGAGACCCAGTACTTC
clone_size: many; v_call: TRBV7-8; d_call: TRBD1; j_call: TRBJ1-1; cdr3_aa: CASSPRTGGVAEAFF; cdr3_nt: TGTGCCAGCAGCCCTCGGACAGGGGGAGTTGCTGAAGCTTTCTTT
clone_size: many; v_call: TRBV3-1; d_call: TRBD1; j_call: TRBJ1-2; cdr3_aa: CASSQSDRELYGYTF; cdr3_nt: TGTGCCAGCAGCCAATCCGACAGGGAGCTCTATGGCTACACCTTC
clone_size: .; v_call: TRBV5-5; d_call: TRBD1; j_call: TRBJ1-3; cdr3_aa: CASSPTRTGIFSGNTIYF; cdr3_nt: TGTGCCAGCAGCCCGACTCGGACAGGAATTTTCTCTGGAAACACCATATATTTT
clone_size: many; v_call: TRBV7-9; d_call: TRBD1; j_call: TRBJ1-2; cdr3_aa: CASSLLDRDYGYTF; cdr3_nt: TGTGCCAGCAGCTTGTTAGACAGGGACTATGGCTACACCTTC
clone_size: once; v_call: TRBV2; d_call: .; j_call: TRBJ1-1; cdr3_aa: CASSEDQAQAFF; cdr3_nt: TGTGCCAGCAGTGAAGACCAGGCTCAAGCTTTCTTT
clone_size: few; v_call: TRBV9; d_call: .; j_call: TRBJ1-5; cdr3_aa: CASSSTHSGNQPQHF; cdr3_nt: TGTGCCAGCAGCTCTACCCATTCGGGCAATCAGCCCCAGCATTTT
clone_size: many; v_call: TRBV4-3; d_call: .; j_call: TRBJ1-5; cdr3_aa: CASSQGPQGENQPQHF; cdr3_nt: TGCGCCAGCAGCCAAGGTCCACAGGGAGAGAATCAGCCCCAGCATTTT
clone_size: .; v_call: TRBV4-1; d_call: .; j_call: TRBJ2-3; cdr3_aa: CASSGSADSTDTQYF; cdr3_nt: TGCGCCAGCAGCGGATCTGCGGATAGCACAGATACGCAGTATTTT
clone_size: few; v_call: TRBV5-1; d_call: TRBD2; j_call: TRBJ2-1; cdr3_aa: CASSLEAIAGVNEQFF; cdr3_nt: TGCGCCAGCAGCTTGGAGGCCATAGCGGGGGTTAATGAGCAGTTCTTC
clone_size: many; v_call: TRBV19; d_call: .; j_call: TRBJ1-6; cdr3_aa: CASSMGGTTNSPLHF; cdr3_nt: TGTGCCAGTAGTATGGGCGGGACAACCAATTCACCCCTCCACTTT
clone_size: many; v_call: TRBV12-3/TRBV12-4; d_call: .; j_call: TRBJ2-4; cdr3_aa: CASGRIDSLAKNIQYF; cdr3_nt: TGTGCCAGCGGACGGATCGACTCACTAGCCAAAAACATTCAGTACTTC
clone_size: few; v_call: TRBV4-1; d_call: TRBD1; j_call: TRBJ2-1; cdr3_aa: CASRRQGSYNEQFF; cdr3_nt: TGCGCCAGCCGGAGACAGGGATCCTACAATGAGCAGTTCTTC
clone_size: .; v_call: TRBV7-8; d_call: .; j_call: TRBJ2-7; cdr3_aa: CASSFQGHEQYF; cdr3_nt: TGTGCCAGCAGCTTTCAGGGCCACGAGCAGTACTTC
clone_size: few; v_call: TRBV12-3/TRBV12-4; d_call: .; j_call: TRBJ2-7; cdr3_aa: CASSSVMGVHEQYF; cdr3_nt: TGTGCCAGCAGCTCGGTCATGGGGGTCCACGAGCAGTACTTC
clone_size: .; v_call: TRBV7-2; d_call: .; j_call: TRBJ2-3; cdr3_aa: CASSLGGAIDTQYF; cdr3_nt: TGTGCCAGCAGCTTAGGGGGGGCCATAGATACGCAGTATTTT
clone_size: many; v_call: TRBV20-1; d_call: TRBD1; j_call: TRBJ1-5; cdr3_aa: CSARTGTGSNQPQHF; cdr3_nt: TGCAGTGCTAGGACCGGGACAGGGAGCAATCAGCCCCAGCATTTT
clone_size: many; v_call: TRBV7-2; d_call: TRBD2; j_call: TRBJ2-1; cdr3_aa: CASSLSSGGAIQQFF; cdr3_nt: TGTGCCAGCAGCTTATCAAGCGGGGGGGCGATTCAGCAGTTCTTC
clone_size: many; v_call: TRBV9; d_call: TRBD1; j_call: TRBJ2-2; cdr3_aa: CASSVVGQGITGELFF; cdr3_nt: TGTGCCAGCAGCGTAGTTGGACAGGGGATTACCGGGGAGCTGTTTTTT
clone_size: .; v_call: TRBV7-9; d_call: TRBD2; j_call: TRBJ2-3; cdr3_aa: CASSAGNSGALTREDTQYF; cdr3_nt: TGTGCCAGCAGCGCCGGGAATAGCGGGGCCCTTACCAGGGAAGATACGCAGTATTTT
clone_size: many; v_call: TRBV28; d_call: .; j_call: TRBJ1-4; cdr3_aa: CASSLFDPATNEKLFF; cdr3_nt: TGTGCCAGCAGTTTATTCGATCCTGCAACTAATGAAAAACTGTTTTTT
clone_size: .; v_call: TRBV2; d_call: .; j_call: TRBJ2-3; cdr3_aa: CASRPTPHRTDTQYF; cdr3_nt: TGTGCCAGCCGCCCGACCCCCCATCGCACAGATACGCAGTATTTT
clone_size: many; v_call: TRBV5-4; d_call: .; j_call: TRBJ1-5; cdr3_aa: CASSATPGYRGQPQHF; cdr3_nt: TGTGCCAGCAGCGCGACTCCAGGGTACCGTGGTCAGCCCCAGCATTTT
clone_size: few; v_call: TRBV10-3; d_call: .; j_call: TRBJ2-3; cdr3_aa: CAISESGTDTQYF; cdr3_nt: TGTGCCATCAGTGAGTCTGGCACCGATACGCAGTATTTT
clone_size: many; v_call: TRBV29-1; d_call: TRBD1; j_call: TRBJ2-7; cdr3_aa: CSVGGQEDEQYF; cdr3_nt: TGCAGCGTTGGGGGACAGGAGGACGAGCAGTACTTC
clone_size: many; v_call: TRBV20-1; d_call: .; j_call: TRBJ2-7; cdr3_aa: CSAITGFRYEQYF; cdr3_nt: TGCAGTGCGATCACAGGGTTCCGATACGAGCAGTACTTC
clone_size: many; v_call: TRBV7-3; d_call: .; j_call: TRBJ2-3; cdr3_aa: CASSRLDSDTQYF; cdr3_nt: TGTGCCAGCAGTCGACTAGATTCTGATACGCAGTATTTT
clone_size: .; v_call: TRBV5-1; d_call: .; j_call: TRBJ2-3; cdr3_aa: CASSQLTDTQYF; cdr3_nt: TGCGCCAGCAGTCAGCTCACAGATACGCAGTATTTT
clone_size: many; v_call: TRBV20-1; d_call: .; j_call: TRBJ2-1; cdr3_aa: CSARRGAGDNEQFF; cdr3_nt: TGCAGTGCTAGGAGGGGGGCTGGGGACAATGAGCAGTTCTTC
clone_size: many; v_call: TRBV6-5; d_call: TRBD1; j_call: TRBJ2-5; cdr3_aa: CASSKRTGQETQYF; cdr3_nt: TGTGCCAGCAGTAAACGGACAGGTCAAGAGACCCAGTACTTC
clone_size: many; v_call: TRBV19; d_call: .; j_call: TRBJ2-1; cdr3_aa: CASSPYGAGANNEQFF; cdr3_nt: TGTGCCAGTAGTCCGTACGGTGCGGGGGCTAACAATGAGCAGTTCTTC
clone_size: few; v_call: TRBV5-6; d_call: TRBD1; j_call: TRBJ2-5; cdr3_aa: CASSRNQGAGGTQYF; cdr3_nt: TGTGCCAGCAGTCGGAATCAGGGGGCCGGTGGGACCCAGTACTTC
clone_size: many; v_call: TRBV30; d_call: .; j_call: TRBJ1-6; cdr3_aa: CAWSLQDISYNSPLHF; cdr3_nt: TGTGCCTGGAGTCTCCAGGATATCTCCTATAATTCACCCCTCCACTTT
clone_size: many; v_call: TRBV6-2/TRBV6-3; d_call: TRBD2; j_call: TRBJ2-1; cdr3_aa: CASTPGVWGGQFF; cdr3_nt: TGTGCCAGCACCCCGGGGGTCTGGGGGGGGCAGTTCTTC
clone_size: many; v_call: TRBV10-3; d_call: .; j_call: TRBJ2-1; cdr3_aa: CAISEVGPGNEQFF; cdr3_nt: TGTGCCATCAGTGAGGTGGGCCCCGGCAATGAGCAGTTCTTC
clone_size: many; v_call: TRBV20-1; d_call: TRBD2; j_call: TRBJ2-3; cdr3_aa: CSAKTSQGTDTQYF; cdr3_nt: TGCAGTGCTAAGACTAGCCAAGGTACAGATACGCAGTATTTT
clone_size: many; v_call: TRBV29-1; d_call: TRBD2; j_call: TRBJ2-2; cdr3_aa: CSALAGGMNTGELFF; cdr3_nt: TGCAGCGCCTTAGCGGGGGGCATGAACACCGGGGAGCTGTTTTTT
clone_size: many; v_call: TRBV28; d_call: .; j_call: TRBJ2-2; cdr3_aa: CASSFGTNVLTGELFF; cdr3_nt: TGTGCCAGCAGTTTTGGGACAAATGTTCTGACCGGGGAGCTGTTTTTT